This entry is about one T cell receptor (beta chain). The antigen is unknown. Deletions cut 2 bases from V and 0 bases from J, with 8 bases between. The CDR3 consists of 15 residues. Germline V gives CDR1 SGHNT, CDR2 YENEEA. The sample is drawn from a study of Ad26.COV2.S vaccination and SARS-CoV-2 variants. Study conclusions and caveats: Recipients of vaccine and of placebo showed similar breadth of their non-spike TCR repertoires.

Treatment described: roughly 19 received Ad26.COV2.S at low or high dose, single or two shots; roughly five received placebo; per-sample allocation not given. Samples analyzed were those drawn on day 63 after the first vaccine or placebo injection. Ad26.COV2.S expressed prefusion-stabilized spike from the original Wuhan strain. Assay used: immunoSEQ multiplex PCR; TCRdb lists only in-frame clones, some missing. In the table there are 350,000 to 450,000 clones, about 91% of which are singletons. The sequence was collected from a person aged 18-65 years who received the Ad26.COV2.S COVID-19 vaccine or a placebo. The specimen comprised peripheral blood, sampled in a trial of Ad26.COV2.S vaccine versus placebo. The chain is built from TRBV11-3 and TRBJ1-3, with D maybe TRBD1 (5 bases). The CDR3 reads CASSLRTSSGNTIYF. CDR3 in DNA: TGTGCCAGCAGCTTAAGGACATCCTCTGGAAACACCATATATTTT.